A selection of T cell receptor beta chains follows, all from one sample in a study of control samples from healthy donors and cancer patients. Method: immunoSEQ multiplex PCR; TCRdb's copy keeps in-frame clones and lacks some. The sample has 100,000 to 150,000 clones, about 93% seen once. Specimen: blood. Receptors were obtained from a young man in good health. Both conserved end residues are part of each CDR3. A D gene is named only where the DNA matches it firmly. Not every row has a clone size; where given, it reads once, few, many or a size class.

d_gene: .; abundance: .; j_gene: TRBJ2-5; v_gene: TRBV7-3; CDR3aa: CASSMTGGARETQYF; CDR3nt: TGTGCCAGCAGCATGACAGGTGGTGCGCGAGAGACCCAGTACTTC
d_gene: .; abundance: few; j_gene: TRBJ2-1; v_gene: TRBV5-1; CDR3aa: CASSLENEQFF; CDR3nt: TGCGCCAGCAGCTTGGAGAATGAGCAGTTCTTC
d_gene: TRBD2; abundance: once; j_gene: TRBJ2-3; v_gene: TRBV28; CDR3aa: CASSQGGSGTDTQYF; CDR3nt: TGTGCCAGCAGTCAAGGCGGGAGCGGGACAGATACGCAGTATTTT
d_gene: .; abundance: .; j_gene: TRBJ1-1; v_gene: TRBV5-1; CDR3aa: CASSLEGVGNTEAFF; CDR3nt: TGCGCCAGCAGCTTGGAGGGGGTAGGGAACACTGAAGCTTTCTTT
d_gene: .; abundance: .; j_gene: TRBJ1-5; v_gene: TRBV6-1; CDR3aa: CASSEEGPQHF; CDR3nt: TGTGCCAGCAGTGAGGAGGGGCCCCAGCATTTT
d_gene: .; abundance: .; j_gene: TRBJ1-1; v_gene: TRBV30; CDR3aa: CAGDRNTEAFF; CDR3nt: TGTGCCGGGGACCGTAACACTGAAGCTTTCTTT
d_gene: .; abundance: .; j_gene: TRBJ2-7; v_gene: TRBV2; CDR3aa: CASTQLSYEQYF; CDR3nt: TGTGCCAGCACCCAGCTTTCGTACGAGCAGTACTTC
d_gene: .; abundance: few; j_gene: TRBJ2-6; v_gene: TRBV4-1; CDR3aa: CASSRDRSGANVLTF; CDR3nt: TGCGCCAGCAGCCGAGACAGGTCTGGGGCCAACGTCCTGACTTTC
d_gene: .; abundance: .; j_gene: TRBJ2-1; v_gene: TRBV9; CDR3aa: CASSVVESSYNEQFF; CDR3nt: TGTGCCAGCAGCGTAGTAGAGAGCTCCTACAATGAGCAGTTCTTC
d_gene: TRBD1; abundance: .; j_gene: TRBJ1-5; v_gene: TRBV27; CDR3aa: CASSSSGGGQPQHF; CDR3nt: TGTGCCAGCAGTTCATCAGGGGGAGGCCAGCCCCAGCATTTT
d_gene: .; abundance: .; j_gene: TRBJ1-4; v_gene: TRBV10-2; CDR3aa: CASRTVATNEKLFF; CDR3nt: TGCGCCAGCCGGACGGTCGCAACTAATGAAAAACTGTTTTTT
d_gene: .; abundance: .; j_gene: TRBJ1-1; v_gene: TRBV9; CDR3aa: CASSSGWVYTEAFF; CDR3nt: TGTGCCAGCAGCAGCGGATGGGTTTACACTGAAGCTTTCTTT
d_gene: .; abundance: .; j_gene: TRBJ2-3; v_gene: TRBV18; CDR3aa: CASSPYTDTQYF; CDR3nt: TGTGCCAGCTCACCTTACACAGATACGCAGTATTTT
d_gene: .; abundance: .; j_gene: TRBJ2-3; v_gene: TRBV3-1/TRBV3-2; CDR3aa: CASSQGPGIADTQYF; CDR3nt: TGTGCCAGCAGCCAAGGACCGGGGATCGCAGATACGCAGTATTTT
d_gene: .; abundance: .; j_gene: TRBJ2-7; v_gene: TRBV21-1; CDR3aa: CASSKVRRNGEQYF; CDR3nt: TGTGCCAGCAGCAAAGTTAGACGTAACGGCGAGCAGTACTTC
d_gene: .; abundance: .; j_gene: TRBJ2-7; v_gene: TRBV2; CDR3aa: CASITGSYEQYF; CDR3nt: TGTGCCAGCATTACAGGCTCCTACGAGCAGTACTTC
d_gene: TRBD2; abundance: .; j_gene: TRBJ2-3; v_gene: TRBV5-6; CDR3aa: CASSLTGLAGDPDTQYF; CDR3nt: TGTGCCAGCAGCTTGACGGGACTAGCGGGAGATCCAGATACGCAGTATTTT
d_gene: TRBD2; abundance: .; j_gene: TRBJ2-1; v_gene: TRBV29-1; CDR3aa: CGLEGLAGYTEQFF; CDR3nt: TGCGGCCTTGAGGGACTAGCGGGATACACTGAGCAGTTCTTC
d_gene: .; abundance: .; j_gene: TRBJ2-5; v_gene: TRBV4-1; CDR3aa: CASSPGRNQETQYF; CDR3nt: TGCGCCAGCAGCCCGGGACGGAACCAAGAGACCCAGTACTTC
d_gene: TRBD2; abundance: .; j_gene: TRBJ2-7; v_gene: TRBV28; CDR3aa: CASSRAGGPYEQYF; CDR3nt: TGTGCCAGCAGTCGGGCGGGGGGCCCCTACGAGCAGTACTTC
d_gene: .; abundance: .; j_gene: TRBJ2-2; v_gene: TRBV9; CDR3aa: CASSESGEVNTGELFF; CDR3nt: TGTGCCAGCAGCGAGTCCGGAGAGGTCAACACCGGGGAGCTGTTTTTT
d_gene: .; abundance: .; j_gene: TRBJ1-2; v_gene: TRBV28; CDR3aa: CASSIRALGSYGYTF; CDR3nt: TGTGCCAGCAGTATCCGGGCCCTGGGGTCCTATGGCTACACCTTC
d_gene: TRBD1; abundance: .; j_gene: TRBJ1-4; v_gene: TRBV2; CDR3aa: CASSGQGFTNEKLFF; CDR3nt: TGTGCCAGCAGTGGACAGGGTTTTACTAATGAAAAACTGTTTTTT
d_gene: TRBD1; abundance: .; j_gene: TRBJ2-1; v_gene: TRBV5-1; CDR3aa: CASSRRQGADEQFF; CDR3nt: TGCGCCAGCAGCCGGCGACAGGGGGCGGATGAGCAGTTCTTC
d_gene: TRBD1; abundance: .; j_gene: TRBJ2-3; v_gene: TRBV10-3; CDR3aa: CAISESGQGTDTQYF; CDR3nt: TGTGCCATCAGTGAGTCGGGACAGGGCACAGATACGCAGTATTTT
d_gene: .; abundance: .; j_gene: TRBJ1-5; v_gene: TRBV20-1; CDR3aa: CSASGRDNQPQHF; CDR3nt: TGCAGTGCTAGTGGGAGGGACAATCAGCCCCAGCATTTT
d_gene: TRBD1; abundance: .; j_gene: TRBJ1-2; v_gene: TRBV29-1; CDR3aa: CSVVDPRQGVYGYTF; CDR3nt: TGCAGCGTCGTTGACCCACGACAGGGGGTGTATGGCTACACCTTC
d_gene: .; abundance: .; j_gene: TRBJ1-5; v_gene: TRBV19; CDR3aa: CASSTGFDQPQHF; CDR3nt: TGTGCCAGTAGTACAGGGTTCGATCAGCCCCAGCATTTT
d_gene: TRBD2; abundance: .; j_gene: TRBJ2-7; v_gene: TRBV11-2; CDR3aa: CASSLIAGGPREQYF; CDR3nt: TGTGCCAGCAGCTTAATAGCGGGGGGGCCACGAGAGCAGTACTTC
d_gene: .; abundance: .; j_gene: TRBJ2-1; v_gene: TRBV9; CDR3aa: CASSVVGGYNEQFF; CDR3nt: TGTGCCAGCAGCGTAGTCGGCGGTTACAATGAGCAGTTCTTC
d_gene: .; abundance: once; j_gene: TRBJ1-4; v_gene: TRBV3-1/TRBV3-2; CDR3aa: CASSQGKEKLFF; CDR3nt: TGTGCCAGCAGCCAAGGAAAGGAAAAACTGTTTTTT
d_gene: TRBD2; abundance: .; j_gene: TRBJ2-7; v_gene: TRBV4-1; CDR3aa: CASSQDRASGSYEQYF; CDR3nt: TGCGCCAGCAGCCAAGATCGGGCTAGCGGTAGCTACGAGCAGTACTTC
d_gene: .; abundance: .; j_gene: TRBJ2-7; v_gene: TRBV5-1; CDR3aa: CASSLGTYTYYEQYF; CDR3nt: TGCGCCAGCAGCTTGGGGACATACACATACTACGAGCAGTACTTC
d_gene: .; abundance: .; j_gene: TRBJ1-2; v_gene: TRBV2; CDR3aa: CASSGEYGYTF; CDR3nt: TGTGCCAGCAGTGGGGAGTATGGCTACACCTTC
d_gene: .; abundance: .; j_gene: TRBJ2-1; v_gene: TRBV2; CDR3aa: CASSEARGGSSYNEQFF; CDR3nt: TGTGCCAGCAGTGAAGCGCGAGGGGGAAGCTCCTACAATGAGCAGTTCTTC
d_gene: .; abundance: .; j_gene: TRBJ1-4; v_gene: TRBV18; CDR3aa: CASSSDSVREKLFF; CDR3nt: TGTGCCAGCTCCTCAGACAGCGTGAGGGAAAAACTGTTTTTT
d_gene: .; abundance: .; j_gene: TRBJ2-2; v_gene: TRBV11-2; CDR3aa: CASSLVQGTGELFF; CDR3nt: TGTGCCAGCAGCTTAGTACAGGGAACCGGGGAGCTGTTTTTT
d_gene: TRBD1; abundance: .; j_gene: TRBJ2-3; v_gene: TRBV6-1; CDR3aa: CASSEAGGTGVADTQYF; CDR3nt: TGTGCCAGCAGTGAAGCCGGGGGGACAGGGGTAGCAGATACGCAGTATTTT
d_gene: .; abundance: .; j_gene: TRBJ1-4; v_gene: TRBV7-3; CDR3aa: CASSLGGLPNEKLFF; CDR3nt: TGTGCCAGCAGCTTAGGAGGACTTCCTAATGAAAAACTGTTTTTT
d_gene: .; abundance: .; j_gene: TRBJ2-5; v_gene: TRBV3-1/TRBV3-2; CDR3aa: CASSQVFSSQETQYF; CDR3nt: TGTGCCAGCAGCCAAGTTTTTTCCAGCCAAGAGACCCAGTACTTC